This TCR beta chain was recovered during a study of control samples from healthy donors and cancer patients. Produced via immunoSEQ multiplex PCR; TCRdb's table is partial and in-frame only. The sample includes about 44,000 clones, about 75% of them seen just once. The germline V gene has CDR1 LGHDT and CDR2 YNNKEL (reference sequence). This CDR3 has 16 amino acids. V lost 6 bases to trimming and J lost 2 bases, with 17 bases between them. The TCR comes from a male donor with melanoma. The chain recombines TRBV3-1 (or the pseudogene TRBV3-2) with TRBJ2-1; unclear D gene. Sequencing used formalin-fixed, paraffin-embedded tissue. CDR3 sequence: CASRPRTSKAYNEQFF. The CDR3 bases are TGTGCCAGCAGACCGAGGACGAGTAAGGCCTACAATGAGCAGTTCTTC.